A selection of T cell receptor beta chains follows, all from one sample in a study of shared clonotypes between healthy human individuals. Profiled with immunoSEQ multiplex PCR; TCRdb holds only in-frame clones, not every one. This table has 2 million to 2.5 million clones, about 90% appearing once. Sequenced: naive CD4+ T cells from PBMCs. These TCRs come from a man aged 18 to 29 in good health. Some clones in this sample may be carry-over from other donors' samples. CDR3s include the opening cysteine and the closing phenylalanine or tryptophan. The D gene is left open where the match is weak.

TRBJ2-7 TRBV6-1 . CASQGAFGLGQYF
TRBJ1-5 TRBV19 TRBD1 CASSRGRSDQPQHF
TRBJ2-5 TRBV5-1 TRBD1 CASSPRGDRLSETQYF
TRBJ2-3 TRBV28 TRBD1 CASSWTGRPDTQYF
TRBJ1-4 TRBV15 TRBD1 CATSSMTRDRKEKLFF
TRBJ2-3 TRBV19 . CASSIWARQTTDTQYF
TRBJ2-2 TRBV7-3 . CASSLRLAGELFF
TRBJ2-1 TRBV2 . CASSEIGPNEQFF
TRBJ2-5 TRBV29-1 TRBD1 CSARQGQETQYF
TRBJ2-5 TRBV2 . CASSFTGRQETQYF
TRBJ1-1 TRBV28 . CASSLRHGPTEAFF
TRBJ1-4 TRBV13 TRBD1 CASSSLGQGNEKLFF
TRBJ2-6 TRBV5-4 . CASSFGQAGANVLTF
TRBJ2-1 TRBV5-1 TRBD2 CASSLVASGTYNEQFF
TRBJ2-5 TRBV9 TRBD2 CASSAGTSGRVGETQYF
TRBJ2-3 TRBV5-1 . CASSLPGADTQYF
TRBJ2-5 TRBV9 TRBD2 CASSSRLAGVETQYF
TRBJ2-5 TRBV5-1 TRBD1 CASSPGQGAETQYF
TRBJ1-2 TRBV7-8 . CASSQGGSRYGYTF
TRBJ2-7 TRBV15 . CATSRDPGANEQYF
TRBJ1-2 TRBV5-1 . CASSLETVNYGYTF
TRBJ2-1 TRBV5-1 TRBD2 CASSVTSGTYNEQFF
TRBJ2-1 TRBV9 . CASSVAAHWSSYNEQFF
TRBJ1-1 TRBV7-3 . CASSLRGNTEAFF
TRBJ2-7 TRBV28 . CASSNSYEQYF
TRBJ2-5 TRBV7-9 . CASSLAGSLETQYF
TRBJ1-2 TRBV2 TRBD1 CASLSGQGDGYTF
TRBJ1-4 TRBV28 TRBD1 CASSFMGTGFDNEKLFF
TRBJ2-7 TRBV4-1 . CASSQEGTNSYEQYF
TRBJ1-3 TRBV11-2 . CASITDGNTIYF
TRBJ1-2 TRBV5-1 TRBD1 CASSSAPGTGVLVNYGYTF
TRBJ1-1 TRBV4-2 TRBD1 CASSLGQRLEAFF
TRBJ2-1 TRBV21-1 . CASPGVGMDEQFF
TRBJ2-1 TRBV5-1 . CASSLLAGTANEQFF
TRBJ2-3 TRBV27 TRBD2 CASRGAGGPSTDTQYF
TRBJ2-1 TRBV2 . CASSGDPETGQFF
TRBJ2-4 TRBV25-1 TRBD1 CATGDSRLAKNIQYF
TRBJ1-5 TRBV7-9 TRBD1 CASSLVGDRAVQPQHF
TRBJ2-1 TRBV18 . CASSPQGTNSNEQFF
TRBJ1-1 TRBV19 TRBD1 CASTGVNTEAFF
TRBJ2-7 TRBV28 TRBD1 CASSLDRGSNEQYF
TRBJ2-3 TRBV4-1 . CASSQDLGGRADTQYF
TRBJ1-1 TRBV15 . CATSRDLGLATEAFF
TRBJ1-5 TRBV28 . CASSSHYQPQHF
TRBJ2-2 TRBV27 TRBD1 CATGTGNTGELFF
TRBJ2-7 TRBV4-1 . CASSRSLGAPSYEQYF
TRBJ2-7 TRBV5-8 . CASSPPRLVVYEQYF
TRBJ2-7 TRBV6-5 . CASRRDSSSYEQYF
TRBJ2-5 TRBV7-2 TRBD2 CASSFAGEGTQYF
TRBJ1-1 TRBV6-5 . CAISDGGVNTEAFF
TRBJ2-1 TRBV18 . CASFLPSEGRPNEQFF
TRBJ2-2 TRBV19 TRBD2 CASERGNPGELFF
TRBJ1-1 TRBV5-8 . CASSYWTGNTEAFF